This TCR beta chain is from a study of T-cell reconstitution after alpha-beta-depleted transplantation in children. This clonotype was detected a few times. Its target is not known. Unique molecular identifiers tagged the TCRbeta library. MiXCR, applied by TCRdb to the PCR reads, yields one record per CDR3 protein. Seen here are approximately 300,000 distinct CDR3 sequences, 6% to 10% observed once, and the top ten hold approximately 9%. The V end was cut by 1 base, the J end by 10 bases, with 14 bases between. There are 14 residues in the CDR3. Germline V gene lookup returns CDR1 SEHNR and CDR2 FQNEAQ (reference sequence). Study-level results: Roughly two months post-transplant, alpha-beta T cells reportedly originated from several hundred graft clones that had expanded. Some patients' high day-60 TCRbeta diversity was traced to surviving recipient T cells and thymic progenitors. Among T cells one year after transplant, newly produced cells accounted for most counts and diversity.

This clonotype was sampled from a female patient aged 2-9 years who had a stem cell transplant for Fanconi anemia, so the T cells may come from the graft donor. The rearrangement uses TRBV7-9 and TRBJ1-5; a weak D match, TRBD1 (6 bases). The starting material was peripheral blood, obtained 360 days after TCRalphabeta/CD19-depleted stem cell transplant. The CDR3 sequence: CASSLDGTPKPQHF. Written as DNA, the CDR3 is TGTGCCAGCAGCTTAGATGGGACACCAAAACCCCAGCATTTT.